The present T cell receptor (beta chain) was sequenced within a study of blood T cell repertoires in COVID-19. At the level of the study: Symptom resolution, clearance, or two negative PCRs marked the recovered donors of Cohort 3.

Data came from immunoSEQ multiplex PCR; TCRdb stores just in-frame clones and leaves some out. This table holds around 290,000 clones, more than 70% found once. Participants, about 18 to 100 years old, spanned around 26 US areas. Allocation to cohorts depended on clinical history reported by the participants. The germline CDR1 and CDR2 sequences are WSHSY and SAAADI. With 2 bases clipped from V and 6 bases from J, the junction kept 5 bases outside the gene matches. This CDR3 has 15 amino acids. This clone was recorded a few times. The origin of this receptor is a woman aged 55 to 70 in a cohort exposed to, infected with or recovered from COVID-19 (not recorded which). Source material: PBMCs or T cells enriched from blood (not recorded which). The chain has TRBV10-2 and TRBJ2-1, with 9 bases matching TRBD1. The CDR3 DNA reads TGCGCCAGCAGTGAGGGGACAGGGACGTCCAATGAGCAGTTCTTC. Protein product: CASSEGTGTSNEQFF.